Below are 25 T cell receptor beta chains sequenced from a single sample in a study of graft-versus-host responses after intestinal transplantation. Their antigens are not known. TCRdb's copy holds only in-frame clones and misses some; the assay was immunoSEQ multiplex PCR. Here the sample spans over 100,000 clones, roughly 87% being singletons. The sequencing used unstimulated CD4+ T cells sorted from spleen or lymph node cells, collected before intestinal transplant. The receptor set was obtained from a human donor who received an intestinal transplant.

J is TRBJ1-6 and V is TRBV27, with D possibly being TRBD1 (6 bases). With 2 bases removed from V and 8 bases from J, the gap between germline ends came to 13 bases. Germline V gene data show CDR1 as MNHEY and CDR2 as SMNVEV (reference sequence). The CDR3 has 15 amino acids. The CDR3: CASSLRGGQYSPLHF. The DNA of the CDR3 is TGTGCCAGCAGTTTACGGGGAGGACAGTATTCACCCCTCCACTTT.

The chain is built from TRBV2 and TRBJ2-1; D is unresolved. CDR3 length: 10 amino acids. The germline gives CDR1 SNHLY, CDR2 FYNNEI. Trimming cost V 4 bases and J 13 bases, with 8 bases left between them. CDR3 region: CASSVTRQFF. The DNA for the CDR3 is TGTGCCAGCAGTGTCACCAGACAGTTCTTC.

The chain uses TRBV27 and TRBJ1-1; 8 bases are shared with TRBD1. The germline CDR1 and CDR2 sequences are MNHEY and SMNVEV (reference sequence). Trimming removed 5 bases from V and 6 bases from J; junction bases left unmatched: 8. The CDR3 runs to 14 residues. The CDR3 bases are TGTGCCAGCAGTATGCCGGACAGGGACGCTGAAGCTTTCTTT. It yields the protein CASSMPDRDAEAFF.

This clone was recorded once. The same CDR3 is also encoded by other DNA sequences in this sample. V gene TRBV18 combines with J gene TRBJ1-1, with unresolved D. The CDR3 runs 13 residues. Germline assignment: CDR1 KGHSH and CDR2 LQKENI. Trimming cost V 6 bases and J 0 bases, with 8 bases left between them. The CDR3: CASSGGLNTEAFF. The CDR3 bases are TGTGCCAGCTCTGGAGGGCTGAACACTGAAGCTTTCTTT.

The chain recombines TRBV4-1 with TRBJ2-5; TRBD2 aligns across 8 bases. Per the germline V gene, CDR1 is MGHRA and CDR2 is YSYEKL. The ends lost 3 bases at V and 5 bases at J; junction bases unmatched: 8. This CDR3 spans 15 amino acids. The CDR3 loop reads CASSHPGLVRETQYF. CDR3 DNA sequence: TGCGCCAGCAGCCACCCGGGACTAGTTAGGGAGACCCAGTACTTC.

The rearrangement links TRBV10-2 to TRBJ1-2; no clear D. V was trimmed by 7 bases and J by 5 bases, leaving 14 bases between them. Germline-derived CDR1 and CDR2 are WSHSY and SAAADI. The CDR3 loop spans 13 amino acids. DNA of the CDR3: TGCGCCAGCACCGACATAATTGGATATGGCTACACCTTC. It is translated as CASTDIIGYGYTF.

The chain employs TRBV10-2 and TRBJ2-7; D gene unclear. Germline loops: CDR1 WSHSY, CDR2 SAAADI. The V gene lost 2 bases and the J gene lost 1 base, with 9 bases spanning the gap. The CDR3 spans 14 residues. The CDR3 region is CASSEGYLSYEQYF. Here the CDR3 DNA reads TGCGCCAGCAGTGAGGGCTACCTTTCCTACGAGCAGTACTTC.

The J gene is TRBJ2-7, the V gene TRBV18; the D is unclear. V lost 5 bases to trimming and J lost 3 bases, with 11 bases between them. The CDR3 is 13 residues long. Germline loops: CDR1 KGHSH, CDR2 LQKENI. CDR3 in DNA: TGTGCCAGCTCAGGGTCTCAAGACTACGAGCAGTACTTC. It yields the protein CASSGSQDYEQYF. The variable domain in full, completed from reference TRBV18 and TRBJ2-7, reads NAGVMQNPRHLVRRRGQEARLRCSPMKGHSHVYWYRQLPEEGLKFMVYLQKENIIDESGMPKERFSAEFPKEGPSILRIQQVVRGDSAAYFCASSGSQDYEQYFGPGTRLTVT.

This chain uses TRBV5-3 with TRBJ1-6, with 9 bases lining up with TRBD1. TRBV5-3 falls under the ORF class, with uncertain function. The J segment lost 11 bases and the V segment lost 0 bases, leaving 0 bases of the junction unmatched. This CDR3 has 13 amino acids. The CDR3 region is CARSLGQGAPLHF. The CDR3 DNA reads as TGTGCCAGAAGCTTGGGACAGGGGGCACCCCTCCACTTT.

This clone was recorded only once. The chain is built from TRBV5-4 and TRBJ2-1; 11 bases map to TRBD1. V was pared by 4 bases and J by 2 bases, with 5 bases of the junction left unmatched. This CDR3 has 16 amino acids. CDR1 is SGHNT and CDR2 is YYREEE in the germline V gene (reference sequence). The CDR3: CASSRADRGPYNEQFF. DNA of the CDR3: TGTGCCAGCAGCCGCGCGGACAGGGGGCCCTACAATGAGCAGTTCTTC.

The genes are TRBV6-5 and TRBJ2-7, with TRBD2 matching over 11 bases. CDR3 length: 15 amino acids. The V and J ends lost 5 bases and 1 base, in that order; junction bases with no gene match: 4. Germline CDR1 reads MNHEY; CDR2 reads SVGAGI. As DNA, the CDR3 is TGTGCCAGCAGTAGTAGCGGGAGGGAATCCTACGAGCAGTACTTC. This translates into CASSSSGRESYEQYF.

CDR3 DNA sequence: TGCGCCAGCAGCTTAACTAGCGGGAGTTTGGCAGATACGCAGTATTTT. It is translated as CASSLTSGSLADTQYF. This chain links TRBV5-1 with TRBJ2-3, with 11 bases fitting TRBD2. The junction had 6 bases not matched to a gene; V was cut back by 2 bases and J by 4 bases. Germline V gene data show CDR1 as SGHRS and CDR2 as YFSETQ. The CDR3 consists of 16 residues.

This chain uses TRBV10-2 with TRBJ1-1; TRBD1 aligns across 7 bases. Germline assignment: CDR1 WSHSY and CDR2 SAAADI. The CDR3 extends over 12 amino acids. With V trimmed by 7 bases and J by 2 bases, 1 base remained unmatched. In nucleotides, the CDR3 is TGCGCCAGCAACAGGGGAAACACTGAAGCTTTCTTT. This translates into CASNRGNTEAFF.

V usage is TRBV9 and J usage is TRBJ2-2; D is ambiguous. V lost 1 base and J lost 0, with 1 base in between. Germline loops: CDR1 SGDLS, CDR2 YYNGEE. The CDR3 covers 13 residues. In DNA form, the CDR3 reads TGTGCCAGCAGCGTATCGAACACCGGGGAGCTGTTTTTT. Its translation: CASSVSNTGELFF.

This clone was seen a handful of times. The chain's CDR3 is CAWSVQTGGVSDTQYF. CDR3 nucleotide sequence: TGTGCCTGGAGTGTCCAGACAGGGGGCGTATCAGATACGCAGTATTTT. J is TRBJ2-3 and V is TRBV30; TRBD1 agrees at 10 bases. Germline CDR1 and CDR2: GTSNPN and SVGIG (reference sequence). The length of the CDR3 is 16 residues. J gave up 4 bases and V 0 bases, and 7 bases lay outside the gene matches.

The chain employs TRBV19 and TRBJ2-5, with TRBD2 matching 9 bases. CDR3 size: 15 residues. CDR1 and CDR2 from the germline V gene are LNHDA and SQIVND (reference sequence). After removal of 1 base from V and 5 bases from J, the junction contained 5 bases not matched to a gene. Here the CDR3 DNA reads TGTGCCAGTAGTATAGTAGCGGGAGCCGGGGAGACCCAGTACTTC. This sequence encodes CASSIVAGAGETQYF.

J is TRBJ2-7 and V is TRBV7-9; 9 nucleotides agree with TRBD1. CDR1 and CDR2 (germline): SEHNR, FQNEAQ (reference sequence). V shed 1 base, J shed 4 bases, and the junction held 5 bases outside the gene matches. This CDR3 region has 15 residues. For the CDR3, the DNA is TGTGCCAGCAGCTTAGGAGGGACAGGGACATACGAGCAGTACTTC. Its protein is CASSLGGTGTYEQYF.

The chain employs TRBV27 and TRBJ2-1; D is perhaps TRBD1 (5 bases). Trimming took off 5 bases at V and 3 bases at J, with 17 bases between the two ends. Germline CDR1 is MNHEY and CDR2 is SMNVEV (reference sequence). This CDR3 is built from 16 residues. The CDR3 reads CASSPRRVRGYNEQFF. The CDR3, as DNA: TGTGCCAGCAGTCCCCGTAGGGTAAGGGGCTACAATGAGCAGTTCTTC.

V and J are TRBV27 and TRBJ2-5; maybe TRBD1 (5 bases). In germline, CDR1 is MNHEY, CDR2 SMNVEV (reference sequence). This CDR3 contains 15 residues. Trimming shortened V by 3 bases and J by 3 bases, and 14 bases separated the two germline ends. As DNA, the CDR3 is TGTGCCAGCAGTTTGTCCTACAGGATCGAAGAGACCCAGTACTTC. As protein: CASSLSYRIEETQYF.

The V gene is TRBV6-5, the J gene TRBJ2-7, with D perhaps matching TRBD1 or TRBD2 (6 bases each). V was pared by 6 bases and J by 0 bases, with 15 bases between. Looked up from germline, CDR1 is MNHEY and CDR2 is SVGAGI. The CDR3 is made up of 15 amino acids. CDR3 sequence (DNA): TGTGCCAGCAGGCGGGGTCCAGGGGCCTCCTACGAGCAGTACTTC. Translation: CASRRGPGASYEQYF.

The V and J genes are TRBV19 and TRBJ2-3; D perhaps matches TRBD1 (6 bases). Germline V gives CDR1 LNHDA, CDR2 SQIVND (reference sequence). CDR3 length: 13 amino acids. V gave up 0 bases and J gave up 9 bases, with 10 bases separating them. CDR3: CASSIEADSTQYF. The DNA of the CDR3 is TGTGCCAGTAGTATAGAAGCGGACAGCACGCAGTATTTT.

The chain uses TRBV7-3 and TRBJ2-1; TRBD2 might be the D (6 bases). The V and J ends lost 2 bases and 4 bases respectively, with 12 bases between them. The CDR3 consists of 15 residues. CDR1 and CDR2 from the germline V gene are SGHTA and FQGTGA. CDR3 in amino acids: CASSLDRDFYNEQFF. The CDR3, as DNA: TGTGCCAGCAGCTTAGATAGGGACTTTTACAATGAGCAGTTCTTC.

This chain joins TRBV7-6 and TRBJ1-3; D not certain. Germline CDR1 SGHVS, CDR2 FNYEAQ. V shed 4 bases and J shed 0 bases, with 13 bases lying between them. This CDR3 spans 16 amino acids. The CDR3 DNA reads as TGTGCCAGCAGCTCGAACCGACTCAGCTCTGGAAACACCATATATTTT. Its protein product is CASSSNRLSSGNTIYF.

The count of this clone is one. The rearrangement joins TRBV28 to TRBJ2-3; weak D call: TRBD1 (6 bases). Germline CDR1 is MDHEN and CDR2 is SYDVKM. CDR3 length: 13 residues. V was trimmed by 10 bases and J by 2 bases, leaving 13 bases between them. CDR3 in amino acids: CATTQGITDTQYF. The DNA of the CDR3 is TGTGCCACGACACAGGGTATCACAGATACGCAGTATTTT.

This rearrangement joins TRBV18 to TRBJ2-1; D may be TRBD2 (6 bases). There are 13 residues in the CDR3. CDR1 and CDR2 from the germline V gene are KGHSH and LQKENI. The V gene lost 6 bases and the J gene lost 0 bases, with 6 bases spanning the gap. The CDR3 loop reads CASSGGSYNEQFF. The CDR3 DNA reads as TGTGCCAGCTCCGGGGGCTCCTACAATGAGCAGTTCTTC.